Listed here are 2 T cell receptor beta chains from one sample, sequenced in a study of CD8+CD57+ T cells in acquired aplastic anemia. Researchers used genomic DNA as the template to profile TCR beta VDJ and CDR3. TCRdb itself ran the reads through MiXCR, one entry per CDR3 protein. Found here are around 130,000 distinct CDR3 sequences, 48% of them singletons; the top ten hold 2% to 3%. The sequencing sample was made of sorted CD4+, CD8+, or CD8+CD57+ T cells (not recorded which) from PBMCs. The receptors here all came from a human donor in good health, serving as a control.

The sample holds many counts of this clonotype. This chain joins TRBV20-1 and TRBJ2-3; 7 bases line up with TRBD2. The CDR3 has 13 amino acids. Germline CDR1 DFQATT, CDR2 SNEGSKA (reference sequence). DNA of the CDR3: TGCCTTGTGAAGCGGGGCGCGCGAGATACGCAGTATTTT. Protein sequence: CLVKRGARDTQYF.

This clonotype was counted many times. The chain carries TRBV20-1 and TRBJ1-6, with TRBD1 as a possible D gene (5 bases). The germline gives CDR1 DFQATT, CDR2 SNEGSKA (reference sequence). V lost 0 bases and J lost 0, with 12 bases in between. This CDR3 has 17 amino acids. The CDR3 here is CSARDLGRSSYNSPLHF. The CDR3 nucleotides read TGCAGTGCTAGAGATCTGGGGCGGAGCTCCTATAATTCACCCCTCCACTTT.